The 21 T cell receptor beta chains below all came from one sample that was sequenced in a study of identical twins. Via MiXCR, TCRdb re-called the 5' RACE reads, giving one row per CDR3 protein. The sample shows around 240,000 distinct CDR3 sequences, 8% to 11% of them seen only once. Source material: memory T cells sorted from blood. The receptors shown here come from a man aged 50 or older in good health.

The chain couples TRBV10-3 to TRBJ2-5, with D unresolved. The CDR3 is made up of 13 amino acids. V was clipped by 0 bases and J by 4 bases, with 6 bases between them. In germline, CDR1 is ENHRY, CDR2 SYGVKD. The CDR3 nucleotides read TGTGCCATCAGTGAGTCGACACGAGAGACCCAGTACTTC. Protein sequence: CAISESTRETQYF.

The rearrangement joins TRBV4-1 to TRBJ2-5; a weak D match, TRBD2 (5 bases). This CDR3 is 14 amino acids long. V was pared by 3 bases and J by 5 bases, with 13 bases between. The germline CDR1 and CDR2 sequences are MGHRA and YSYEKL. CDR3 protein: CASSHPGTVETQYF. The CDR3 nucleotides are TGCGCCAGCAGCCATCCGGGAACGGTTGAGACCCAGTACTTC.

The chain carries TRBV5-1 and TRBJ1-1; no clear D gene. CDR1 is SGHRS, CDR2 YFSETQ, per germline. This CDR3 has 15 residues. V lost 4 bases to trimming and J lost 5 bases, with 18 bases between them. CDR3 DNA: TGCGCCAGCAGCAATGACGGGATCTCGGGAACTGAAGCTTTCTTT. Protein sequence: CASSNDGISGTEAFF.

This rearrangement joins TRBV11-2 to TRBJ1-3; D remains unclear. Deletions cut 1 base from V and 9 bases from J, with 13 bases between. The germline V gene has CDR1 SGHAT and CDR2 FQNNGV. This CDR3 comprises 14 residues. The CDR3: CASSLGRGGGTIYF. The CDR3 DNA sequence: TGTGCCAGCAGCTTAGGAAGAGGCGGTGGCACCATATATTTT. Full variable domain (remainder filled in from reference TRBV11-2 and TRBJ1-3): EAGVAQSPRYKIIEKRQSVAFWCNPISGHATLYWYQQILGQGPKLLIQFQNNGVVDDSQLPKDRFSAERLKGVDSTLKIQPAKLEDSAVYLCASSLGRGGGTIYFGEGSWLTVV.

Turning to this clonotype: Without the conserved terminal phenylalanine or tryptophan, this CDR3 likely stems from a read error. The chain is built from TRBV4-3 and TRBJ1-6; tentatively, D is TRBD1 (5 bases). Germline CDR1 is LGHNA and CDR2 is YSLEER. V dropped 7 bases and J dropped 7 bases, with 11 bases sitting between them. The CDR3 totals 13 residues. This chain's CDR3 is CASNEQANSPLHL. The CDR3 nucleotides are TGCGCCAGCAATGAACAGGCGAATTCACCCCTCCACCTT.

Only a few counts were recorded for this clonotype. CDR3 sequence: CASSYLRQGTLLHYTDTQYF. CDR3 in DNA: TGTGCCAGCAGTTACCTCAGACAGGGGACCCTACTCCACTACACAGATACGCAGTATTTT. The gene calls are TRBV6-2 or TRBV6-3 and TRBJ2-3; 8 bases align to TRBD1. Germline-derived CDR1 and CDR2 are MNHEY and SVGEGT. The junction had 18 bases not matched to a gene; V was cut back by 2 bases and J by 2 bases. The CDR3 runs 20 residues.

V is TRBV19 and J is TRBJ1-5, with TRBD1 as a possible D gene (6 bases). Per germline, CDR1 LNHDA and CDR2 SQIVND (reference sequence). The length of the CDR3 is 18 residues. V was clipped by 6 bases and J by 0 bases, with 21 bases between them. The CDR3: CASRPRSTGTYSNQPQHF. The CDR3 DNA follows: TGTGCCAGTAGACCTCGCTCGACAGGCACCTATAGCAATCAGCCCCAGCATTTT.

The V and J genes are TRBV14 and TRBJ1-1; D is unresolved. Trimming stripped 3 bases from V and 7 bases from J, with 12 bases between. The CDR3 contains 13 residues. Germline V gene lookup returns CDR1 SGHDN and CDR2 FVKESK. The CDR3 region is CASSQPGRNEAFF. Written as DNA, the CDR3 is TGTGCCAGCAGCCAGCCCGGACGGAATGAAGCTTTCTTT.

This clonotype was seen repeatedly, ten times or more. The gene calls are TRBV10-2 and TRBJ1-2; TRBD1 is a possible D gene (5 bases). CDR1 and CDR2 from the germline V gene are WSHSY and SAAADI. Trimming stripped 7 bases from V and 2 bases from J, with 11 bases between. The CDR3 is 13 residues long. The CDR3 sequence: CASKARGNYGYTF. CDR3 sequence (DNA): TGCGCCAGCAAAGCCCGGGGGAACTATGGCTACACCTTC.

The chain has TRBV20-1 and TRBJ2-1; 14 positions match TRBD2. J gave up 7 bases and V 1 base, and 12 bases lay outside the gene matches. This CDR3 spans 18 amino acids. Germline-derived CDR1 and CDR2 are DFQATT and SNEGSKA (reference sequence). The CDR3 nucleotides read TGCAGTGCTAGAGTTCCTATACCGGGACTAGCGGGAGAGAATGAGCAGTTCTTC. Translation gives CSARVPIPGLAGENEQFF.

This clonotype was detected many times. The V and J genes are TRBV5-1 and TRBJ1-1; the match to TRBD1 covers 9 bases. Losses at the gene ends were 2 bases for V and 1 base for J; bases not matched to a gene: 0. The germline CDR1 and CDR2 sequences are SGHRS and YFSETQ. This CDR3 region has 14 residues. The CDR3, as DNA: TGCGCCAGCAGCTTACAGGGGGCGAACACTGAAGCTTTCTTT. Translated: CASSLQGANTEAFF. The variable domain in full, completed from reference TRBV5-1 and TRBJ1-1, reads KAGVTQTPRYLIKTRGQQVTLSCSPISGHRSVSWYQQTPGQGLQFLFEYFSETQRNKGNFPGRFSGRQFSNSRSEMNVSTLELGDSALYLCASSLQGANTEAFFGQGTRLTVV.

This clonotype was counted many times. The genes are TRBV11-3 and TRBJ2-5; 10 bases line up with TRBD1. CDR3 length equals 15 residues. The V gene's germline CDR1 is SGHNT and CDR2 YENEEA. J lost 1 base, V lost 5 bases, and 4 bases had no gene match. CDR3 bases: TGTGCCAGCAGCCGCGGGACAGGGGCCCAAGAGACCCAGTACTTC. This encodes CASSRGTGAQETQYF.

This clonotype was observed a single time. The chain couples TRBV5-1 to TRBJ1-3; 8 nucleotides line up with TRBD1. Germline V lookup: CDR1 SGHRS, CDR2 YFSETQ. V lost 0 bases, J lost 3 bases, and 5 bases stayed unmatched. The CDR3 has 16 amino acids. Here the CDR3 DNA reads TGCGCCAGCAGCTTGGGGCAGGGGGCGCGTGGAAACACCATATATTTT. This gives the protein CASSLGQGARGNTIYF.

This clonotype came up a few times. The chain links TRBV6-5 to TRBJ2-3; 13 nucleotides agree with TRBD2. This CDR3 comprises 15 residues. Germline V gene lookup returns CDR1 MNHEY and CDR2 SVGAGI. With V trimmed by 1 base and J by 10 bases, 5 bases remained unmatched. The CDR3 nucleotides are TGTGCCAGCAGTTACTTTCCCGGGACTAGCGGGGCGCAGTATTTT. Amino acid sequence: CASSYFPGTSGAQYF.

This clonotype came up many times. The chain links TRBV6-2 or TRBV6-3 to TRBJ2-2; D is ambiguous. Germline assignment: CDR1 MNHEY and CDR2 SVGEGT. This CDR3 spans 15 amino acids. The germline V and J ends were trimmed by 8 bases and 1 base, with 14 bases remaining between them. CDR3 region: CASLPAALNTGELFF. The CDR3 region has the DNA TGTGCCAGCCTCCCCGCGGCCTTGAACACCGGGGAGCTGTTTTTT.

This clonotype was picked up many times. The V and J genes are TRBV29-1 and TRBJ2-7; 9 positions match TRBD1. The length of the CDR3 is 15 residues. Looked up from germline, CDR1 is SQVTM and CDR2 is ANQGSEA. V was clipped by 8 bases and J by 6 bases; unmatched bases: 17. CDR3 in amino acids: CSPHPSPGQGTEQYF. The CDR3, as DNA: TGCAGCCCACACCCGTCCCCGGGACAGGGAACCGAGCAGTACTTC.

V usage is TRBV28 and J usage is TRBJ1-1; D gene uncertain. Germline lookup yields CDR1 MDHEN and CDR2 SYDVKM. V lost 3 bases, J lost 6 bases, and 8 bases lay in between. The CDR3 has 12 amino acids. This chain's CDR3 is CASSFGRAEAFF. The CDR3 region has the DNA TGTGCCAGCAGTTTTGGGAGGGCTGAAGCTTTCTTT.

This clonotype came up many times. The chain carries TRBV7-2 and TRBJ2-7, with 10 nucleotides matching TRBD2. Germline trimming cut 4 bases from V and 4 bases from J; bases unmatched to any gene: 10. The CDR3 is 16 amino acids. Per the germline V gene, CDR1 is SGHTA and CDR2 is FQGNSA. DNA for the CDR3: TGTGCCAGCAGCTCACCTACTAGCGGGAACCCATACGAGCAGTACTTC. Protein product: CASSSPTSGNPYEQYF.

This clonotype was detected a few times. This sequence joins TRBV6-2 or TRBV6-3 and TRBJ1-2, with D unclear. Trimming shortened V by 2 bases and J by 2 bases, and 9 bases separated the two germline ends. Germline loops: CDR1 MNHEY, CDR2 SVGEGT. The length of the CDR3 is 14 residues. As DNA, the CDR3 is TGTGCCAGCAGTTACCCCCAAATGAACTATGGCTACACCTTC. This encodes CASSYPQMNYGYTF.

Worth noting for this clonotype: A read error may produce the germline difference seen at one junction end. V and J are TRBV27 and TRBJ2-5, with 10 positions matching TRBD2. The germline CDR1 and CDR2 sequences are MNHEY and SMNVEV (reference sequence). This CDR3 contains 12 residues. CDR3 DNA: TGTGCCAGCAGGTCTAGCGGGGGCGGCGCAATCTTC. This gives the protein CASRSSGGGAIF.

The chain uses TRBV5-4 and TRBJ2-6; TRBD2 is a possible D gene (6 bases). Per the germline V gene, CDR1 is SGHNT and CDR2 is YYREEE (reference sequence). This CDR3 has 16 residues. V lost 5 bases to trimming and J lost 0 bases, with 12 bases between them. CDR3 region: CASREGTSSGANVLTF. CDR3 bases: TGTGCCAGCAGGGAGGGAACCTCCTCTGGGGCCAACGTCCTGACTTTC.